This TCR beta chain was documented in a study of human T cells and chemical hapten exposure. One entry per CDR3 protein, called by TCRdb with MiXCR from the RACE reads. The repertoire has under 120,000 distinct CDR3 sequences, roughly 9.6% of them found once; the top ten carry around 3.5%. Sample time point: patch test 1, 2 weeks after DPC sensitization. Treatment in this sample: therapeutic diphenylcyclopropenone sensitization with weekly scalp DPC. Study-wide results and limits: Counts of expanded TCRs (at PT1) showed a positive correlation with patch test score. The presence of alopecia in the donors means their immune response may differ from healthy people's.

Remarks on this clonotype: Its antigen is unknown.

The CDR3 is 18 residues long. Germline CDR1 and CDR2: MGHRA and YSYEKL. Trimming removed 0 bases from V and 2 bases from J; junction bases left unmatched: 8. The sequence came from a woman aged 40 to 50 with alopecia areata. Some clones in this sample may be carry-over from other donors' samples. The chain is built from TRBV4-1 and TRBJ1-4, with 8 bases that match TRBD1. Sequenced material: whole blood, taken in connection with sensitization to the hapten diphenylcyclopropenone (DPC). The CDR3 DNA sequence: TGCGCCAGCAGCCAAGAAAGGACAGGGAGCTCGACTAATGAAAAACTGTTTTTT. Translating gives CASSQERTGSSTNEKLFF.